One sample yielded the 20 T cell receptor beta chains listed below, sequenced in a study of control samples from healthy donors and cancer patients (TCRdb year 2020). Library preparation was by the immunoSEQ multiplex PCR assay. TCRdb obtained this table from immuneACCESS and retained in-frame rearrangements with V and J assigned. These tables miss some clones; where compared with another copy, unresolved V genes account for less than half of the shortfall, and the remainder is unexplained. The sample contains approximately 70,000 clones, roughly 90% of them found a single time. In total, the top ten clones hold over 15% of the sample. Material for sequencing was PBMCs. The origin of the receptors is a man aged 60 to 75 with lung cancer.

The chain has TRBV7-3 and TRBJ2-5; perhaps D is TRBD1 or TRBD2 (5 bases each). V was pared by 5 bases and J by 3 bases, with 16 bases between. The CDR3 extends over 15 amino acids. CDR1 is SGHTA, CDR2 FQGTGA, per germline. Here the CDR3 reads CASSPSVRGEETQYF. Here the CDR3 DNA reads TGTGCCAGCAGCCCCTCCGTAAGGGGAGAAGAGACCCAGTACTTC. The whole variable domain, remainder taken from reference TRBV7-3 and TRBJ2-5, is GAGVSQTPSNKVTEKGKYVELRCDPISGHTALYWYRQSLGQGPEFLIYFQGTGAADDSGLPNDRFFAVRPEGSVSTLKIQRTERGDSAVYLCASSPSVRGEETQYFGPGTRLLVL.

The chain joins TRBV5-4 to TRBJ1-1; unclear D gene. V gave up 0 bases and J gave up 1 base, with 10 bases separating them. The CDR3 spans 15 residues. Germline CDR1 reads SGHNT; CDR2 reads YYREEE (reference sequence). The CDR3 nucleotides are TGTGCCAGCAGCTTGGCCCGGGGAGCGAACACTGAAGCTTTCTTT. This encodes CASSLARGANTEAFF.

V gene TRBV7-3 combines with J gene TRBJ2-2; maybe TRBD2 (6 bases). CDR1 is SGHTA and CDR2 is FQGTGA in the germline V gene. Trimming pared 0 bases from V and 6 bases from J, leaving 8 bases between. The CDR3 runs 14 residues. CDR3 in DNA: TGTGCCAGCAGCTTAACGGGGGGAGCCGGGGAGCTGTTTTTT. It is translated as CASSLTGGAGELFF.

V gene TRBV29-1 combines with J gene TRBJ2-5, with a possible D match to TRBD2 (6 bases). Trimming took 2 bases from V and 6 from J, leaving 13 bases between them. Germline V lookup: CDR1 SQVTM, CDR2 ANQGSEA. This CDR3 is built from 13 residues. The CDR3 DNA follows: TGCAGCGTTGAACCCGACGGAGGGAAGACCCAGTACTTC. Its protein product is CSVEPDGGKTQYF. Complete variable domain (other parts from reference TRBV29-1 and TRBJ2-5): SAVISQKPSRDICQRGTSLTIQCQVDSQVTMMFWYRQQPGQSLTLIATANQGSEATYESGFVIDKFPISRPNLTFSTLTVSNMSPEDSSIYLCSVEPDGGKTQYFGPGTRLLVL.

V gene TRBV7-9 combines with J gene TRBJ1-4; TRBD1 might be the D (5 bases). The length of the CDR3 is 14 residues. V lost 1 base and J 7 bases, leaving 10 bases between the germline ends. Per the germline V gene, CDR1 is SEHNR and CDR2 is FQNEAQ (reference sequence). The CDR3 here is CASSLGAGSEKLFF. CDR3 bases: TGTGCCAGCAGCTTAGGGGCAGGGAGTGAAAAACTGTTTTTT.

This clone was seen many times. The chain recombines TRBV12-3 or TRBV12-4 with TRBJ1-1; TRBD1 aligns across 9 bases. J was trimmed by 7 bases and V by 6 bases; bases with no gene match: 3. The CDR3 contains 12 residues. The CDR3 region is CASSTGGFEAFF. The CDR3 bases are TGTGCCAGCAGCACAGGGGGCTTTGAAGCTTTCTTT.

V is TRBV5-1 and J is TRBJ1-2, with D uncertain. Germline V gene data show CDR1 as SGHRS and CDR2 as YFSETQ. The CDR3 is 16 amino acids. Trimming took off 0 bases at V and 2 bases at J, with 14 bases between the two ends. This CDR3 reads CASSLDTAAYNYGYTF. CDR3 DNA sequence: TGCGCCAGCAGCTTGGACACCGCAGCGTACAACTATGGCTACACCTTC.

The V call is TRBV6-2 or TRBV6-3, the J call TRBJ2-1, with D perhaps matching TRBD2 (5 bases). Germline CDR1 and CDR2: MNHEY and SVGEGT. The CDR3 is made up of 15 amino acids. The V end lost 4 bases, the J end lost 4 bases, and 14 bases lay between the germline ends. The CDR3 DNA reads TGTGCCAGCAGTTTCGGTCTAGCTGAATACAATGAGCAGTTCTTC. Translated: CASSFGLAEYNEQFF.

This chain connects TRBV28 to TRBJ2-7; 8 bases match TRBD2. This CDR3 is built from 15 residues. Germline V gives CDR1 MDHEN, CDR2 SYDVKM. V trimming: 2 bases; J trimming: 5 bases; junction bases outside the gene matches: 8. Written as DNA, the CDR3 is TGTGCCAGCAGTTTAGTGTCGGGGGGGAGAGACGAGCAGTACGTC. This encodes CASSLVSGGRDEQYV.

This clone was seen just once. The genes are TRBV5-1 and TRBJ1-3; D is ambiguous. Germline V gene sequence: CDR1 SGHRS, CDR2 YFSETQ. The CDR3 is made up of 13 amino acids. V dropped 1 base and J dropped 4 bases, with 6 bases sitting between them. CDR3 sequence (DNA): TGCGCCAGCAGCTTGCAATTGGGAAACACCATATATTTT. The encoded protein is CASSLQLGNTIYF.

The V call is TRBV18, the J call TRBJ1-5; possibly TRBD1 for D (6 bases). The CDR3 runs to 13 residues. From germline, CDR1 is KGHSH and CDR2 LQKENI. V dropped 3 bases and J dropped 7 bases, with 10 bases sitting between them. In nucleotides, the CDR3 is TGTGCCAGCTCACCTTCAGGGGAACAGCCCCAGCATTTT. Its translation is CASSPSGEQPQHF. The whole variable domain, remainder taken from reference TRBV18 and TRBJ1-5, is NAGVMQNPRHLVRRRGQEARLRCSPMKGHSHVYWYRQLPEEGLKFMVYLQKENIIDESGMPKERFSAEFPKEGPSILRIQQVVRGDSAAYFCASSPSGEQPQHFGDGTRLSIL.

The V gene is TRBV12-5, the J gene TRBJ2-4; weak D call: TRBD1 (6 bases). Germline V gene data show CDR1 as LGHNT and CDR2 as FRNRAP. The CDR3 covers 17 residues. The V end lost 0 bases, the J end lost 5 bases, and 17 bases lay between the germline ends. CDR3 coding DNA: TGTGCTAGTGGTTTGGTACTTGACGGACAGCTCCAAAACATTCAGTACTTC. It yields the protein CASGLVLDGQLQNIQYF.

This clone was recorded a few times. The rearrangement joins TRBV24-1 to TRBJ2-1; a possible D gene is TRBD2 (6 bases). Germline V gives CDR1 KGHDR, CDR2 SFDVKD. The germline V and J ends were trimmed by 4 bases and 4 bases, with 16 bases remaining between them. This CDR3 has 16 residues. CDR3 loop: CATSDRRGGTYNEQFF. The CDR3 bases are TGTGCCACCAGTGACCGCCGGGGCGGGACTTACAATGAGCAGTTCTTC.

This clone was detected a few times. The V and J genes are TRBV10-1 and TRBJ2-2, with D tentatively TRBD2 (5 bases). The CDR3 is made up of 15 amino acids. CDR1 WNHNN and CDR2 SYGVQD come from the germline V gene (reference sequence). Trimming stripped 0 bases from V and 7 bases from J, with 12 bases between. The CDR3 region is CASSESATGYGELFF. DNA of the CDR3: TGCGCCAGCAGTGAGTCCGCTACGGGGTACGGGGAGCTGTTTTTT.

This clone was detected once. The J gene is TRBJ2-3, the V gene TRBV18; D may be TRBD1 (5 bases). V was clipped by 3 bases and J by 6 bases, with 10 bases between them. Germline assignment: CDR1 KGHSH and CDR2 LQKENI. This CDR3 has 13 residues. CDR3 nucleotide sequence: TGTGCCAGCTCACCCAGGGCAAGGGATACGCAGTATTTT. Translated: CASSPRARDTQYF.

The chain links TRBV5-1 to TRBJ2-3; TRBD1 matches 10 bases. This CDR3 is built from 15 residues. Losses at the gene ends were 2 bases for V and 5 bases for J; bases not matched to a gene: 5. From germline, CDR1 is SGHRS and CDR2 YFSETQ. The CDR3 DNA is TGCGCCAGCAGCTTTCAAGGACAGGGGGAAGATACGCAGTATTTT. Amino acids: CASSFQGQGEDTQYF.

The chain recombines TRBV3-1 (or the pseudogene TRBV3-2) with TRBJ2-7, with D possibly matching TRBD2 (7 bases). The CDR3 runs 14 residues. Trimming removed 1 base at V and 5 bases at J, with 12 bases between. Germline assignment: CDR1 LGHDT and CDR2 YNNKEL (reference sequence). CDR3 DNA: TGTGCCAGCAGCCAAGGAATAGGGGGGGACGAGCAGTACTTC. Its protein product is CASSQGIGGDEQYF.

The chain employs TRBV7-9 and TRBJ1-2; 7 bases are a match to TRBD1. The CDR3 sequence is 12 residues long. Germline-derived CDR1 and CDR2 are SEHNR and FQNEAQ (reference sequence). V lost 1 base, J lost 10 bases, and 3 bases stayed unmatched. CDR3 DNA sequence: TGTGCCAGCAGCTTAGGGCAGGGGGACTACACCTTC. As protein: CASSLGQGDYTF. The full variable domain, with the rest looked up from reference TRBV7-9 and TRBJ1-2, is DTGVSQNPRHKITKRGQNVTFRCDPISEHNRLYWYRQTLGQGPEFLTYFQNEAQLEKSRLLSDRFSAERPKGSFSTLEIQRTEQGDSAMYLCASSLGQGDYTFGSGTRLTVV.

CDR3 region: CASSLEQGTEAFF. CDR3 in DNA: TGTGCCAGCAGCTTAGAACAGGGCACTGAAGCTTTCTTT. This chain links TRBV5-4 with TRBJ1-1; possible D gene TRBD1, 6 bases. CDR3 size: 13 residues. The V gene lost 2 bases and the J gene lost 4 bases, with 9 bases spanning the gap. The germline V gene encodes CDR1 SGHNT and CDR2 YYREEE (reference sequence). The full variable domain, rest sourced from reference TRBV5-4 and TRBJ1-1, is ETGVTQSPTHLIKTRGQQVTLRCSSQSGHNTVSWYQQALGQGPQFIFQYYREEENGRGNFPPRFSGLQFPNYSSELNVNALELDDSALYLCASSLEQGTEAFFGQGTRLTVV.

The rearrangement joins TRBV5-1 to TRBJ1-2; a weak D match, TRBD1 (5 bases). The CDR3 loop spans 15 amino acids. V was clipped by 3 bases and J by 4 bases, with 16 bases between them. Germline V gene data show CDR1 as SGHRS and CDR2 as YFSETQ. Here the CDR3 DNA reads TGCGCCAGCAGCTCGGGAACGGGACGCTCCTATGGCTACACCTTC. This sequence encodes CASSSGTGRSYGYTF.